The clone carrying this T cell receptor beta chain appeared many times. The antigen is unknown. Described time point: newly diagnosed GD, antithyroid drugs for less than 3 months. PBMC-derived RNA was used for the TCR library. Researchers made TCR beta libraries by using iRepertoire HTBI primers and running Arm-PCR on CDR3 regions. TCRdb recomputed calls from the multiplex PCR reads with MiXCR, one row per CDR3 protein. The sample comprises about 220,000 distinct CDR3 sequences, around 20% of which are singletons, and about 10% rests with the top ten. The length of the CDR3 is 14 residues. Germline trimming cut 4 bases from V and 2 bases from J; bases unmatched to any gene: 4. Germline CDR1 reads MNHEY; CDR2 reads SVGAGI. This record belongs to a study of regulatory T cells in long-lasting Graves disease. Study-level results: Gene preferences differed: TRBV28, TRBJ1-2, TRBJ2-5 in persistent cases. Samples came from peripheral blood alone, without thyroid tissue.

This same sample was also part of a study on T cells in Graves' hyperthyroidism and ophthalmopathy. That source adds: Among thyroid clonotypes expanded above 0.001, most also appeared in blood.

The gene calls are TRBV6-5 and TRBJ2-5; the match to TRBD1 covers 7 bases. The specimen was peripheral blood mononuclear cells (PBMCs), collected at new diagnosis, from a patient treated with antithyroid drugs. This receptor was obtained from a woman aged 25 to 39 with Graves disease. CDR3 coding DNA: TGTGCCAGCAGTTTGACAGGGCAACAAGAGACCCAGTACTTC. It yields the protein CASSLTGQQETQYF.